This record concerns one T cell receptor beta chain sequence. The antigen it recognizes is unknown. Base qualities are not recorded, but no much larger clone differs from it by a single base. The donors were healthy, HIV-negative adults who had no recently reported acute infections or vaccinations. Every donor was a Caucasian adult residing in Nashville, Tennessee, USA. CD4+ T cells were enriched through magnetic negative selection, after which naive cells were positively selected on CD45RA and the remaining negative fraction served as the memory subset. After blood collection by leukapheresis, PBMCs were isolated using Ficoll-Histopaque density gradient centrifugation and then cryopreserved in the vapor phase of liquid nitrogen. Purity and quantity of every magnetically sorted T cell population were checked by analytical flow cytometry. Genomic DNA was isolated from every sorted fraction and measured by UV absorbance on a Nanodrop 2000c.

This sample was included in a study of shared clonotypes between healthy human individuals (TCRdb year 2020). Background for the entire study: The cohort comprised a couple of women and a few men aged 18 to 49 years. For each donor, CD4 naive and CD4 memory were each run on three plates, CD8 naive on two plates, and CD8 memory on one plate. Blood TCR repertoires of roughly 5 healthy adults were deeply sequenced to estimate repertoire size and the extent of clonotype sharing between individuals. To increase sequencing depth and limit assay-specific biases, different laboratories used diverse techniques to prepare libraries and sequence TCR repertoires. Each donor's leukapheresis produced roughly between about 0.85 and 10 billion PBMCs. The investigation overall reported the following: Incomplete sequencing was indicated by rarefaction of sorted-subset datasets, despite the large sequencing depth. Only blood was sampled, and tissue TCR repertoires likely differ from those in blood. Pairwise subsampling indicated that sequencing depth was expected to affect the degree of clonotype sharing among donors. Larger estimated clonotype richness was generally found for naive subsets than for memory subsets. Compared with non-shared clonotypes, clonotypes shared by all four sorted-subset donors had higher generation probabilities. The genetic and exposure-history diversity represented was limited by the small number of donors. Around 5.4% of naive CD4, 3.5% of naive CD8, about 2.5% of memory CD4, and 0.35% to 0.5% of memory CD8 clonotypes were shared across several donors.

TCR CDR3 regions were amplified from genomic DNA by multiplex PCR using the deep immunoSEQ assay. Genomic DNA extracted from each cell subset was distributed evenly over all wells of several immunoSEQ 96-well plates, and each plate served as one replicate. For sorted subsets, approximately 200 ng of genomic DNA, equivalent to some 30,000 T cell genomes, went into each replicate PCR. Purified libraries were quantified with a Qubit 3.0 fluorometer, sized on a Bioanalyzer 2100, and re-quantified with the KAPA Library Quantification kit. Every immunoSEQ 96-well plate was sequenced on a dedicated single-read 150-cycle Illumina NextSeq 550 flow cell. As for the authors' bioinformatics: Because the immunoSEQ output held only junctional sequences and lacked quality scores, the filtering could not match the filtering applied to full-length reads. To assign V/J genes and CDR3, sequences were annotated using PyIR, a Python wrapper for IgBLAST v1.9, with IMGT germline references. Reads with weak V/J assignments (E-value above 1e-6), missing CDR3, stop codons, out-of-frame junctions, or ambiguous translated residues were removed. V3J clonotypes were defined by identical inferred V gene, J gene, and CDR3 amino acid sequence. Percentage overlap between repertoires was computed as shared unique clonotypes divided by the size of the smaller repertoire. RTK rarefaction, the Chao1 estimator, and Recon v2.1 estimates of unobserved clonotypes were used to assess repertoire richness. Generation probabilities for all TCRbeta clonotypes obtained by the gDNA method from a few donors were computed using OLGA. Imported from immuneACCESS, the table was reduced by TCRdb to in-frame sequences with V and J called. These copies leave out some clones; in studies compared against another copy, an unresolved V gene accounts for under half, and the cause of the remainder is not known. V and J calls and clone size come straight from that table; D and trimming were deduced from the DNA. This sample holds approximately 980,000 clones; approximately 80% were observed only once. The ten largest clones take up about 1.5% of the sample.

After removal of 1 base from V and 3 bases from J, the junction retains 17 bases not matched to a gene. The CDR3 measures 19 amino acids from cysteine to phenylalanine. The sequence is cut down to CDR3 DNA, 57 bases in frame from base 1. From a lookup of the germline V gene, CDR1 and CDR2 are KGHSH and LQKENI. The sequence was collected from a man between 18 and 35 years old in good health. Recombination linked TRBV18 to TRBJ1-2, with 7 bases matching TRBD1. Sequenced: memory CD4+ T cells sorted from blood. The cell subset or site label on this specimen signifies: CD45RA-negative fraction. The CDR3 sequence is CASSPQLTDKGALDYGYTF. In nucleotides, the sequence is TGTGCCAGCTCACCACAACTAACCGATAAGGGGGCCTTAGACTATGGCTACACCTTC.